Shown below are 20 T cell receptor beta chains from a single sample sequenced in a study of tumor and adjacent non-tumor tissue in lung cancer. The template was RNA from unsorted bulk tissue. Three rounds of nested PCR, following a modified ARM-PCR protocol, produced the TCRbeta library. TCRdb passed the multiplex PCR reads through MiXCR, listing each CDR3 protein once. The table includes fewer than 120,000 distinct CDR3 sequences, over 70% detected once. The sequencing input was lung tumor tissue. All receptors derive from a man in his 70s with non-small cell lung cancer.

This clonotype appeared a few times. Lacking the conserved final phenylalanine or tryptophan, this CDR3 likely reflects a read error. The chain combines TRBV11-3 with TRBJ2-4; 8 bases are shared with TRBD2. CDR1 and CDR2 (germline): SGHNT, YENEEA. V was clipped by 9 bases and J by 3 bases; unmatched bases: 10. The CDR3 loop spans 15 amino acids. The CDR3 DNA reads as TGTGCCAGTAGCCCGGGAGGGGATGGCAAAAACATTCAGTACCTC. It translates to CASSPGGDGKNIQYL.

Notes on this clonotype: Possible read error: a much larger clone is one base away. The chain employs TRBV28 and TRBJ1-5; no firm D call. From germline, CDR1 is MDHEN and CDR2 SYDVKM. V was pared by 5 bases and J by 6 bases, with 5 bases between. CDR3 length: 11 amino acids. CDR3 nucleotide sequence: TGTGCCAGCAGTGGCATTCAGCCCCAGCATTTT. Its protein product is CASSGIQPQHF.

In regard to this clonotype: Without the conserved terminal phenylalanine or tryptophan, this CDR3 likely stems from a read error. V is TRBV14 and J is TRBJ2-1, with D unclear. CDR3 size: 14 residues. The V end lost 8 bases, the J end lost 1 base, and 12 bases lay between the germline ends. CDR1 and CDR2 (germline): SGHDN, FVKESK. CDR3 amino acids: CASSVSRSYNEQFV. DNA of the CDR3: TGTGCCAGCTCTGTTAGCAGGTCCTACAATGAGCAGTTCGTC.

The rearrangement links TRBV5-6 to TRBJ1-1; D might be TRBD1 (6 bases). Per germline, CDR1 SGHDT and CDR2 YYEEEE. The CDR3 contains 15 residues. The V gene lost 3 bases and the J gene lost 1 base, with 13 bases spanning the gap. CDR3 DNA: TGTGCCAGCAGCTCGACAGGTTTGTCGAACACTGAAGCTTTCTTT. This gives the protein CASSSTGLSNTEAFF.

The chain employs TRBV10-3 and TRBJ2-3; D remains ambiguous. Deletions cut 3 bases from V and 2 bases from J, with 9 bases between. CDR3 size: 14 residues. Germline assignment: CDR1 ENHRY and CDR2 SYGVKD. The CDR3 nucleotides are TGTGCCATCAGTGATACCCTTTTCACAGATACGCAGTATTTT. Translating gives CAISDTLFTDTQYF.

V usage is TRBV6-6 and J usage is TRBJ2-7, with D maybe TRBD2 (5 bases). The germline CDR1 and CDR2 sequences are MNHNY and SVGAGI (reference sequence). CDR3 length equals 14 residues. The CDR3 DNA reads TGTTCCAACAATCTGGGCAGAGGGCAGTACGAGCAGTACTTC. It codes for CSNNLGRGQYEQYF.

Points on this clonotype: As the CDR3 is not closed by the conserved phenylalanine or tryptophan, this likely results from a read error. This chain joins TRBV12-3 or TRBV12-4 and TRBJ2-5; tentative D call: TRBD2 (6 bases). The CDR3 spans 16 residues. V shed 2 bases and J shed 5 bases, with 18 bases lying between them. CDR3 nucleotides: TGTGCCAGCAGTTTAATTAGCGGAGGTCTGGTCGAGACCCAGTACTAC. Its translation: CASSLISGGLVETQYY.

The chain recombines TRBV12-3 or TRBV12-4 with TRBJ1-2; weak D call: TRBD1 (6 bases). V gave up 2 bases and J gave up 2 bases, with 18 bases separating them. This CDR3 region has 17 residues. The CDR3 here is CASSLKRDTGINYGYTF. CDR3 DNA: TGTGCCAGCAGTTTAAAACGGGATACAGGGATAAACTATGGCTACACCTTC.

The chain recombines TRBV11-2 with TRBJ2-3; TRBD2 matches 11 bases. Germline values: CDR1 SGHAT, CDR2 FQNNGV. This CDR3 has 20 residues. CDR3 sequence: CNNSLISRLAGGASTDTQYF. The CDR3 bases are TGTAACAACAGCTTAATATCGCGCCTAGCGGGGGGAGCTAGCACAGATACGCAGTATTTT.

The chain employs TRBV11-3 and TRBJ2-1; maybe TRBD2 (7 bases). V shed 0 bases and J shed 10 bases, with 19 bases lying between them. Germline assignment: CDR1 SGHNT and CDR2 YENEEA. CDR3 length: 16 residues. CDR3 bases: TGTGCCAGCAGCTTAGATCCCACGGGGGGCAGCTGCGAGCAGTTCTTC. As protein: CASSLDPTGGSCEQFF. The full variable domain, with the rest looked up from reference TRBV11-3 and TRBJ2-1, is EAGVVQSPRYKIIEKKQPVAFWCNPISGHNTLYWYLQNLGQGPELLIRYENEEAVDDSQLPKDRFSAERLKGVDSTLKIQPAELGDSAVYLCASSLDPTGGSCEQFFGPGTRLTVL.

This clonotype was seen many times. This may arise from a read error, as a much more abundant clone is one base away. The V call is TRBV4-2, the J call TRBJ1-6, with D uncertain. Germline V lookup: CDR1 LGHNA, CDR2 YNFKEQ. Trimming took off 7 bases at V and 9 bases at J, with 13 bases between the two ends. This CDR3 is built from 13 residues. The CDR3 nucleotides read TGTGCCAGCAAGACCGGCGGTACTTCACCCCTCCACTTT. Amino acid sequence: CASKTGGTSPLHF.

Of note for this clonotype: At one boundary the junction diverges from the germline segment, which might be a read error. The chain joins TRBV11-3 to TRBJ2-2; 9 positions match TRBD2. The CDR3 runs to 16 residues. CDR1 and CDR2 from the germline V gene are SGHNT and YENEEA. The CDR3 is CASSGRAVAGAGKLFF. CDR3 bases: TGCGCCAGCAGCGGCAGGGCGGTAGCGGGGGCCGGGAAGCTGTTTTTT. Full variable domain (missing parts from reference TRBV11-3 and TRBJ2-2): EAGVVQSPRYKIIEKKQPVAFWCNPISGHNTLYWYLQNLGQGPELLIRYENEEAVDDSQLPKDRFSAERLKGVDSTLKIQPAELGDSAVYLCASSGRAVAGAGKLFFGEGSRLTVL.

This clonotype has at least ten counts. Sequence at one end of the junction differs from germline and may be a read error. This chain connects TRBV7-3 to TRBJ2-1; D gene uncertain. CDR1 is SGHTA and CDR2 is FQGTGA in the germline V gene. This CDR3 has 13 residues. The CDR3 DNA follows: TGTGCCAGCAGTCGGAGCTCCTACAATGAGCAGCTCTTC. It encodes CASSRSSYNEQLF.

With respect to this clonotype: Because the CDR3 is missing its conserved closing phenylalanine or tryptophan, this is likely a read error. This chain links TRBV12-3 or TRBV12-4 with TRBJ2-3; tentative D call: TRBD1 (5 bases). This CDR3 region has 15 residues. The chain's CDR3 is CASSLITVGTGTQYL. The CDR3, as DNA: TGTGCCAGCAGTTTAATAACGGTAGGCACAGGTACGCAGTATTTG.

A remark on this clonotype: The junction does not match germline at one end; this may be a read error. The chain couples TRBV5-1 to TRBJ2-3, with D perhaps TRBD2 (5 bases). Germline-derived CDR1 and CDR2 are SGHRS and YFSETQ. The CDR3 loop spans 16 amino acids. CDR3 loop: CATSLGLEAYSDTPYF. Written as DNA, the CDR3 is TGCGCCACCAGCCTAGGACTCGAGGCTTATTCAGATACGCCGTATTTT. The full variable domain, its missing parts supplied by reference TRBV5-1 and TRBJ2-3, is KAGVTQTPRYLIKTRGQQVTLSCSPISGHRSVSWYQQTPGQGLQFLFEYFSETQRNKGNFPGRFSGRQFSNSRSEMNVSTLELGDSALYLCATSLGLEAYSDTPYFGPGTRLTVL.

This rearrangement joins TRBV12-3 or TRBV12-4 to TRBJ1-4; D gene uncertain. Trimming shortened V by 3 bases and J by 7 bases, and 12 bases separated the two germline ends. The CDR3 runs to 14 residues. The CDR3 nucleotides read TGTGCCAGCAGTTTGAAGGGTCTAGGTGAAAAACTGTTTTTT. Translation: CASSLKGLGEKLFF.

Judged by abundance, this clonotype is medium-sized. The V gene is TRBV7-9, the J gene TRBJ1-6; TRBD1 matches at 7 bases. The length of the CDR3 is 12 residues. Trimming removed 5 bases from V and 9 bases from J; junction bases left unmatched: 1. From germline, CDR1 is SEHNR and CDR2 FQNEAQ (reference sequence). The CDR3 loop reads CASSNRGSPLHF. CDR3 bases: TGTGCCAGCAGCAACAGGGGTTCACCCCTCCACTTT. Combining the CDR3 with reference TRBV7-9 and TRBJ1-6 gives the whole variable domain DTGVSQNPRHKITKRGQNVTFRCDPISEHNRLYWYRQTLGQGPEFLTYFQNEAQLEKSRLLSDRFSAERPKGSFSTLEIQRTEQGDSAMYLCASSNRGSPLHFGNGTRLTVT.

V usage is TRBV5-1 and J usage is TRBJ1-1; D ambiguous. CDR1 SGHRS and CDR2 YFSETQ come from the germline V gene. V shed 4 bases and J shed 5 bases, with 12 bases lying between them. The CDR3 is 13 amino acids. The CDR3 is CASSREPRTEAFF. CDR3 coding DNA: TGCGCCAGCAGCAGGGAGCCGAGGACTGAAGCTTTCTTT.

Concerning this clonotype: One end of the junction fails to match germline, which may point to a read error. V gene TRBV6-5 combines with J gene TRBJ1-2; the D gene is possibly TRBD1 (5 bases). The CDR3 runs to 17 residues. Germline values: CDR1 MNHEY, CDR2 SVGAGI. This chain's CDR3 is CASSQGTGETANYGYNF. CDR3 coding DNA: TGTGCCAGCAGTCAAGGGACTGGGGAAACCGCTAACTATGGCTACAACTTC.

About this clonotype itself: Here the CDR3 omits its conserved ending phenylalanine or tryptophan, so a read error is the likely source. It is unclear where the CDR3 begins or ends on the DNA, so no DNA is shown, and the CDR3 is as TCRdb lists it. The V gene is TRBV11-2, the J gene TRBJ1-1. The CDR3 is 17 residues long, counting both termini. From germline, CDR1 is SGHAT and CDR2 FQNNGV. The CDR3: CASSVRGRDKWNTEAVI.